Shown below are 27 T cell receptor beta chains from a single sample sequenced in a study of blood T cell repertoires in COVID-19. Assay used: immunoSEQ multiplex PCR; TCRdb lists only in-frame clones, some missing. Here the sample spans roughly 410,000 clones, 89% being singletons. The source material was peripheral blood. These receptors were taken from a man in his forties with acute or convalescent COVID-19.

The chain joins TRBV7-9 to TRBJ2-3; 9 bases are shared with TRBD1. Germline assignment: CDR1 SEHNR and CDR2 FQNEAQ (reference sequence). The trim removed 2 bases at V and 5 bases at J, leaving 5 bases unmatched. The CDR3 sequence is 15 residues long. The CDR3 coding sequence is TGTGCCAGCAGCTTAACGGGACAGGGACTAGATACGCAGTATTTT. Protein sequence: CASSLTGQGLDTQYF.

In this sample, this clone turned up a few times. The DNA of the CDR3 is TGTGCCAGCACCCTCATAGGACGGGGTACACCCCTCCACTTT. This translates into CASTLIGRGTPLHF. The V gene is TRBV27, the J gene TRBJ1-6; D uncertain. The CDR3 consists of 14 residues. Deletions cut 7 bases from V and 11 bases from J, with 18 bases between. Germline V gives CDR1 MNHEY, CDR2 SMNVEV (reference sequence).

Worth noting for this clone: This sample also contains other DNA sequences that code for the same CDR3. The rearrangement uses TRBV27 and TRBJ2-7; perhaps TRBD1 as D (6 bases). This CDR3 has 13 residues. CDR1 is MNHEY and CDR2 is SMNVEV in the germline V gene (reference sequence). Trimming removed 3 bases at V and 3 bases at J, with 9 bases between. The CDR3: CASSFSQGYEQYF. CDR3 nucleotides: TGTGCCAGCAGTTTTTCACAGGGCTACGAGCAGTACTTC.

With respect to this clone: Other DNA variants within this sample encode the same CDR3. The chain links TRBV5-1 to TRBJ1-1; D not certain. V gave up 2 bases and J gave up 1 base, with 6 bases separating them. Germline values: CDR1 SGHRS, CDR2 YFSETQ. The CDR3 has 13 amino acids. As DNA, the CDR3 is TGCGCCAGCAGCTTAAACAGGAACACTGAAGCTTTCTTT. Translated, it gives CASSLNRNTEAFF.

This chain uses TRBV29-1 with TRBJ2-1, with D possibly matching TRBD2 (5 bases). In germline, CDR1 is SQVTM, CDR2 ANQGSEA. This CDR3 spans 13 amino acids. V lost 8 bases to trimming and J lost 10 bases, with 21 bases between them. CDR3 DNA sequence: TGCAGCTCGTACTTGGACTTCCCACGCGAGCAGTTCTTC. This sequence encodes CSSYLDFPREQFF.

V gene TRBV9 combines with J gene TRBJ2-2, with TRBD2 as a possible D gene (6 bases). The CDR3 runs to 17 residues. The germline gives CDR1 SGDLS, CDR2 YYNGEE. Trimming removed 1 base from V and 6 bases from J, with 19 bases in between. The CDR3 sequence is CASSVIPGRGVSGELFF. For the CDR3, the DNA is TGTGCCAGCAGCGTAATCCCCGGGAGAGGGGTATCCGGGGAGCTGTTTTTT.

The sample holds a few counts of this clone. This rearrangement joins TRBV6-1 to TRBJ1-1, with 7 bases fitting TRBD1. J was trimmed by 3 bases and V by 2 bases; bases with no gene match: 6. Per germline, CDR1 MNHNS and CDR2 SASEGT. The CDR3 is 15 amino acids. The chain's CDR3 is CASSERRQGYTEAFF. The CDR3 DNA reads TGTGCCAGCAGTGAAAGGCGACAGGGTTACACTGAAGCTTTCTTT.

This rearrangement joins TRBV11-3 to TRBJ1-1; D is unresolved. CDR1 is SGHNT and CDR2 is YENEEA in the germline V gene. V was cut by 5 bases and J by 0 bases, with 7 bases left in between. The CDR3 is 13 residues long. CDR3 region: CASSKAVNTEAFF. In DNA form, the CDR3 reads TGTGCCAGCAGCAAAGCGGTGAACACTGAAGCTTTCTTT.

This chain connects TRBV11-3 to TRBJ1-1, with D maybe TRBD1 (5 bases). Germline values: CDR1 SGHNT, CDR2 YENEEA. V was cut by 4 bases and J by 3 bases, with 9 bases left in between. CDR3 size: 13 residues. CDR3 sequence (DNA): TGTGCCAGCAGCTCCTCACAGGACACTGAAGCTTTCTTT. It encodes CASSSSQDTEAFF.

The count of this clone is one. The gene calls are TRBV6-5 and TRBJ1-2; the D gene is possibly TRBD1 (5 bases). V was clipped by 0 bases and J by 5 bases, with 10 bases between them. This CDR3 has 14 residues. From germline, CDR1 is MNHEY and CDR2 SVGAGI. As DNA, the CDR3 is TGTGCCAGCAGTTACTCCACAGGTGCTTATGGCTACACCTTC. Translated, it gives CASSYSTGAYGYTF.

The J gene is TRBJ2-7, the V gene TRBV27; D ambiguous. The germline V gene has CDR1 MNHEY and CDR2 SMNVEV (reference sequence). CDR3 length equals 10 residues. V shed 8 bases and J shed 3 bases, with 5 bases lying between them. As DNA, the CDR3 is TGTGCCAGCGGCTTCTACGAGCAGTACTTC. The encoded protein is CASGFYEQYF.

The V gene is TRBV19, the J gene TRBJ1-1, with D possibly TRBD1 on 6 matching bases. CDR3 length: 13 residues. The germline V gene has CDR1 LNHDA and CDR2 SQIVND (reference sequence). V was clipped by 7 bases and J by 0 bases, with 9 bases between them. The CDR3 sequence is CASTTGLNTEAFF. CDR3 DNA sequence: TGTGCCAGTACGACAGGTTTGAACACTGAAGCTTTCTTT.

The CDR3 nucleotides read TGTGCCAGCAGTTACGGTCCCAGCGGGGCCTACTACGAGCAGTACTTC. This translates into CASSYGPSGAYYEQYF. V gene TRBV6-5 combines with J gene TRBJ2-7, with 7 bases lining up with TRBD2. The V gene end was trimmed by 2 bases and the J gene end by 3 bases; junction bases not matched to a gene: 10. CDR3 length: 16 residues. The germline V gene encodes CDR1 MNHEY and CDR2 SVGAGI.

V and J are TRBV7-9 and TRBJ2-7; maybe TRBD2 (6 bases). The V gene lost 9 bases and the J gene lost 3 bases, with 21 bases spanning the gap. The CDR3 totals 15 residues. Germline lookup yields CDR1 SEHNR and CDR2 FQNEAQ (reference sequence). CDR3 loop: CARWFSGSRGYEQYF. In DNA, the CDR3 is TGTGCCAGATGGTTTAGCGGCTCCCGGGGCTACGAGCAGTACTTC.

The CDR3 bases are TGTGCCAGCAGATTACTAGCGGGAAGTACCGGGGAGCTGTTTTTT. It codes for CASRLLAGSTGELFF. J is TRBJ2-2 and V is TRBV2; TRBD2 matches at 10 bases. Unmatched junction bases numbered 6, after V lost 6 bases and J lost 5 bases. This CDR3 has 15 amino acids. Germline lookup yields CDR1 SNHLY and CDR2 FYNNEI.

This clone was observed once. V gene TRBV2 combines with J gene TRBJ1-2; 11 positions agree with TRBD1. The length of the CDR3 is 15 residues. V lost 5 bases to trimming and J lost 2 bases; unmatched junction nucleotides: 4. Germline V gives CDR1 SNHLY, CDR2 FYNNEI. The DNA of the CDR3 is TGTGCCAGCAGTCCCGGGACAGGGGGAAACTATGGCTACACCTTC. It is translated as CASSPGTGGNYGYTF.

The chain couples TRBV6-1 to TRBJ2-7; TRBD1 matches 9 bases. The CDR3 covers 16 residues. Germline V gives CDR1 MNHNS, CDR2 SASEGT. V shed 4 bases, J shed 3 bases, and the junction held 10 bases outside the gene matches. CDR3 nucleotide sequence: TGTGCCAGCAGTGTCGGACGTGGGACAGGGAACTACGAGCAGTACTTC. It yields the protein CASSVGRGTGNYEQYF.

A single count supports this clone. The chain is built from TRBV30 and TRBJ2-7; 7 nucleotides agree with TRBD1. Germline CDR1 and CDR2: GTSNPN and SVGIG (reference sequence). Trimming removed 4 bases from V and 4 bases from J; junction bases left unmatched: 7. The CDR3 has 13 amino acids. CDR3: CAWTAGGRYEQYF. As DNA, the CDR3 is TGTGCCTGGACGGCAGGGGGTCGGTACGAGCAGTACTTC.

V usage is TRBV29-1 and J usage is TRBJ2-3, with 7 bases matching TRBD1. The CDR3 totals 14 residues. Germline V gene data show CDR1 as SQVTM and CDR2 as ANQGSEA. V shed 6 bases and J 5 bases; nucleotides not matched to a gene: 11. The CDR3 sequence: CSVGKRGRGDTQYF. CDR3 coding DNA: TGCAGCGTCGGAAAGAGGGGGCGAGGAGATACGCAGTATTTT.

The V call is TRBV19, the J call TRBJ2-3; 11 bases align to TRBD2. CDR3 size: 18 residues. Germline V gives CDR1 LNHDA, CDR2 SQIVND (reference sequence). V gave up 4 bases and J gave up 2 bases; unmatched junction bases: 11. CDR3 amino acids: CASSTYTGLAAFTDTQYF. The CDR3 coding sequence is TGTGCCAGTAGTACCTACACGGGACTAGCGGCTTTCACAGATACGCAGTATTTT. Looking up the rest from reference TRBV19 and TRBJ2-3 gives the full variable domain: DGGITQSPKYLFRKEGQNVTLSCEQNLNHDAMYWYRQDPGQGLRLIYYSQIVNDFQKGDIAEGYSVSREKKESFPLTVTSAQKNPTAFYLCASSTYTGLAAFTDTQYFGPGTRLTVL.

The chain combines TRBV2 with TRBJ2-1; D not certain. The length of the CDR3 is 15 residues. Germline CDR1 SNHLY, CDR2 FYNNEI. V dropped 3 bases and J dropped 9 bases, with 18 bases sitting between them. The CDR3 here is CASSDGPFSMGEQFF. CDR3 in DNA: TGTGCCAGCAGTGATGGGCCATTCTCAATGGGTGAGCAGTTCTTC.

The V call is TRBV6-6, the J call TRBJ1-2; D uncertain. CDR1 and CDR2 from the germline V gene are MNHNY and SVGAGI (reference sequence). V was cut by 11 bases and J by 6 bases, with 19 bases left in between. CDR3 length equals 13 residues. Here the CDR3 reads CALSSRGANGYTF. DNA of the CDR3: TGTGCCCTGTCGTCCCGGGGTGCGAATGGCTACACCTTC.

This chain joins TRBV6-6 and TRBJ2-3; 10 positions match TRBD1. V lost 6 bases and J lost 6; bases outside the gene matches: 6. CDR3 size: 14 residues. CDR1 is MNHNY and CDR2 is SVGAGI in the germline V gene (reference sequence). CDR3 bases: TGTGCCAGCAGCCGGGACAGGGGATATGATACGCAGTATTTT. As protein: CASSRDRGYDTQYF.

The chain links TRBV19 to TRBJ2-2; TRBD1 agrees at 9 bases. In germline, CDR1 is LNHDA, CDR2 SQIVND (reference sequence). Losses at the gene ends were 7 bases for V and 3 bases for J; bases not matched to a gene: 9. This CDR3 is 16 amino acids long. This CDR3 reads CASTPSGQGYTGELFF. In nucleotides, the CDR3 is TGTGCCAGTACCCCCTCGGGACAGGGCTACACCGGGGAGCTGTTTTTT.

The rearrangement uses TRBV28 and TRBJ1-2; D remains unclear. Germline CDR1 and CDR2: MDHEN and SYDVKM. The V end lost 6 bases, the J end lost 5 bases, and 16 bases lay between the germline ends. CDR3 length: 14 residues. The CDR3 reads CASRPASTVYGYTF. DNA of the CDR3: TGTGCCAGCAGACCCGCCTCTACGGTATATGGCTACACCTTC.

The chain has TRBV29-1 and TRBJ2-1; D is possibly TRBD2 (6 bases). Germline V gene data show CDR1 as SQVTM and CDR2 as ANQGSEA. The CDR3 covers 11 residues. Trimming stripped 3 bases from V and 13 bases from J, with 13 bases between. In nucleotides, the CDR3 is TGCAGCGTTGAGACGGGAGTCGAACAGTTCTTC. It specifies CSVETGVEQFF.

The chain couples TRBV19 to TRBJ1-3; 8 nucleotides agree with TRBD1. Trimming removed 6 bases from V and 1 base from J; junction bases left unmatched: 5. CDR3 size: 15 residues. The germline CDR1 and CDR2 sequences are LNHDA and SQIVND (reference sequence). The DNA for the CDR3 is TGTGCCAGTAGCGTGGACAGGGTTTCTGGAAACACCATATATTTT. Protein sequence: CASSVDRVSGNTIYF.